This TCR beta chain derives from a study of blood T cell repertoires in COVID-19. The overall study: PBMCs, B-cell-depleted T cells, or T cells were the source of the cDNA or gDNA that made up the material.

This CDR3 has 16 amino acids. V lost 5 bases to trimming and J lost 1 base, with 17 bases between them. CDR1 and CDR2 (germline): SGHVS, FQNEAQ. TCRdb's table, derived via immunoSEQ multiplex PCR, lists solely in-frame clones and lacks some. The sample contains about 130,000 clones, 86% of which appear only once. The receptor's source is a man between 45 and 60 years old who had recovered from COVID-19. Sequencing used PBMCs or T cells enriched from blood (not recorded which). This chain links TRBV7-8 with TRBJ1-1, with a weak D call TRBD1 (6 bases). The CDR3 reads CASSPTRTAANTEAFF. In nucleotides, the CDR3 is TGTGCCAGCAGCCCGACCCGGACAGCTGCGAACACTGAAGCTTTCTTT.